The 20 T cell receptor beta chains listed next were all sequenced from one sample in a study of cytomegalovirus exposure and HLA in healthy donors. PCR amplification relied on 60 Vbeta primers (plus 13 Jbeta primers). Assay: immunoSEQ multiplex PCR; the TCRdb copy retains only in-frame clones and omits some. There are under 200,000 clones in the sample; 65% to 90% occur only once, and approximately 6.5% lies in the top ten. The sequenced sample was PBMCs. These receptors all come from a man over 45 in good health and CMV-seropositive.

The chain combines TRBV5-6 with TRBJ1-2; 7 bases agree with TRBD1. After removal of 4 bases from V and 2 bases from J, the junction contained 11 bases not matched to a gene. The CDR3 consists of 16 residues. Germline CDR1 reads SGHDT; CDR2 reads YYEEEE. CDR3 in DNA: TGTGCCAGCAGCCAAAACTACGGGACAGCGAACTATGGCTACACCTTC. It is translated as CASSQNYGTANYGYTF.

This chain connects TRBV11-2 to TRBJ2-5, with D possibly TRBD1 on 5 matching bases. CDR1 is SGHAT, CDR2 FQNNGV, per germline. The V gene lost 11 bases and the J gene lost 3 bases, with 13 bases spanning the gap. The CDR3 runs to 12 residues. The CDR3 DNA reads as TGTGCCTCCGGCAGGGCGGAAGAGACCCAGTACTTC. Protein sequence: CASGRAEETQYF.

The V call is TRBV6-1, the J call TRBJ2-7, with D possibly being TRBD2 (6 bases). Trimming pared 4 bases from V and 2 bases from J, leaving 21 bases between. Germline CDR1 is MNHNS and CDR2 is SASEGT. CDR3 length: 17 amino acids. For the CDR3, the DNA is TGTGCCAGCAGTGGTCCCCCGGGACTCCGGGCAGCCTACGAGCAGTACGTC. Its protein product is CASSGPPGLRAAYEQYV.

The V gene is TRBV30, the J gene TRBJ2-3; 7 bases line up with TRBD2. Germline-derived CDR1 and CDR2 are GTSNPN and SVGIG (reference sequence). The CDR3 is made up of 15 amino acids. Unmatched junction bases numbered 4, after V lost 1 base and J lost 0 bases. CDR3 bases: TGTGCCTGGAGTGCCCTAGCGGTAAGCACAGATACGCAGTATTTT. This codes for CAWSALAVSTDTQYF. Using reference TRBV30 and TRBJ2-3 for the parts outside the CDR3, the full variable domain is SQTIHQWPATLVQPVGSPLSLECTVEGTSNPNLYWYRQAAGRGLQLLFYSVGIGQISSEVPQNLSASRPQDRQFILSSKKLLLSDSGFYLCAWSALAVSTDTQYFGPGTRLTVL.

The rearrangement joins TRBV15 to TRBJ2-5; TRBD1 matches at 8 bases. The CDR3 loop spans 15 amino acids. The germline CDR1 and CDR2 sequences are LNHNV and YYDKDF (reference sequence). The trim removed 4 bases at V and 5 bases at J, leaving 9 bases unmatched. CDR3 sequence (DNA): TGTGCCACCAGCACCTCTGGACAGGGTGGGGAGACCCAGTACTTC. As protein: CATSTSGQGGETQYF. The full variable domain, rest sourced from reference TRBV15 and TRBJ2-5, is DAMVIQNPRYQVTQFGKPVTLSCSQTLNHNVMYWYQQKSSQAPKLLFHYYDKDFNNEADTPDNFQSRRPNTSFCFLDIRSPGLGDTAMYLCATSTSGQGGETQYFGPGTRLLVL.

This clone was seen just once. The rearrangement uses TRBV11-2 and TRBJ2-3; 8 bases are shared with TRBD1. CDR3 length equals 18 residues. The germline V gene encodes CDR1 SGHAT and CDR2 FQNNGV. The trim removed 5 bases at V and 1 base at J, leaving 14 bases unmatched. CDR3 loop: CASSPGQGSGLGTDTQYF. CDR3 coding DNA: TGTGCCAGCAGCCCCGGACAGGGAAGTGGCCTGGGCACAGATACGCAGTATTTT.

V usage is TRBV2 and J usage is TRBJ2-7; weak D call: TRBD1 (5 bases). Trimming removed 4 bases from V and 0 bases from J, with 7 bases in between. The CDR3 extends over 13 amino acids. Germline V lookup: CDR1 SNHLY, CDR2 FYNNEI. CDR3 region: CASSGGLSYEQYV. The CDR3 region has the DNA TGTGCCAGCAGTGGGGGCCTCTCCTACGAGCAGTACGTC.

This rearrangement joins TRBV27 to TRBJ1-1, with 7 bases identical to TRBD1. Per the germline V gene, CDR1 is MNHEY and CDR2 is SMNVEV (reference sequence). The V segment lost 5 bases and the J segment 2 bases; nucleotides outside the gene matches: 8. The CDR3 totals 15 residues. For the CDR3, the DNA is TGTGCCAGCAGTCCCTTTGACAGGGACAACACTGAAGCTTTCTTT. It codes for CASSPFDRDNTEAFF.

This chain links TRBV10-2 with TRBJ1-5, with 8 bases fitting TRBD1. The V gene end was trimmed by 6 bases and the J gene end by 6 bases; junction bases not matched to a gene: 1. In germline, CDR1 is WSHSY, CDR2 SAAADI. The CDR3 length is 12 residues. CDR3 sequence reads: CASRTGAQPQHF. The CDR3 coding sequence is TGCGCCAGCAGGACAGGGGCTCAGCCCCAGCATTTT.

The chain couples TRBV10-3 to TRBJ2-2, with 8 bases aligning to TRBD2. With V trimmed by 4 bases and J by 4 bases, 11 bases remained unmatched. CDR1 is ENHRY and CDR2 is SYGVKD in the germline V gene. The length of the CDR3 is 17 residues. This CDR3 is CAISGGYERGFTGELFF. For the CDR3, the DNA is TGTGCCATCAGTGGGGGCTATGAGCGGGGGTTCACCGGGGAGCTGTTTTTT.

The chain employs TRBV19 and TRBJ2-7; a weak D match, TRBD1 (6 bases). This CDR3 has 15 amino acids. Deletions cut 5 bases from V and 8 bases from J, with 22 bases between. CDR1 and CDR2 (germline): LNHDA, SQIVND (reference sequence). This chain's CDR3 is CASSQSSGARSKQYF. CDR3 sequence (DNA): TGTGCCAGTAGTCAAAGCTCAGGGGCCCGGAGTAAGCAGTACTTC.

The genes are TRBV10-2 and TRBJ1-2; 10 bases align to TRBD1. CDR1 and CDR2 (germline): WSHSY, SAAADI. The CDR3 runs to 14 residues. V dropped 6 bases and J dropped 8; count of bases not matched to a gene: 9. CDR3 DNA sequence: TGCGCCAGCAGAGCCTCTGGGACAGGGGAAGGCTACACCTTC. It codes for CASRASGTGEGYTF.

V gene TRBV7-6 combines with J gene TRBJ2-5, with D possibly TRBD1 on 6 matching bases. This CDR3 spans 14 amino acids. Trimming cost V 5 bases and J 5 bases, with 15 bases left between them. Looked up from germline, CDR1 is SGHVS and CDR2 is FNYEAQ. The CDR3 protein is CASSPLPRGETQYF. As DNA, the CDR3 is TGTGCCAGCAGCCCCCTCCCAAGGGGGGAGACCCAGTACTTC.

The gene calls are TRBV9 and TRBJ2-1, with 10 bases identical to TRBD2. V was pared by 3 bases and J by 4 bases, with 13 bases of the junction left unmatched. This CDR3 contains 18 residues. Germline CDR1 is SGDLS and CDR2 is YYNGEE. CDR3 bases: TGTGCCAGCAGCGCGTCGGCCGTTCTAGCGGGGGTATACAATGAGCAGTTCTTC. It specifies CASSASAVLAGVYNEQFF.

The table lists this clone with a few counts. The chain links TRBV11-3 to TRBJ2-1, with D maybe TRBD2 (5 bases). Trimming took off 0 bases at V and 7 bases at J, with 13 bases between the two ends. There are 15 residues in the CDR3. Germline V gives CDR1 SGHNT, CDR2 YENEEA. In DNA, the CDR3 is TGTGCCAGCAGCTTAGAAGGAGGATTAAGTAATGAGCAGTTCTTC. Its protein is CASSLEGGLSNEQFF.

The V gene is TRBV7-8, the J gene TRBJ2-2, with 14 bases lining up with TRBD2. Per the germline V gene, CDR1 is SGHVS and CDR2 is FQNEAQ. J lost 4 bases, V lost 8 bases, and 9 bases had no gene match. The CDR3 is 17 amino acids. DNA for the CDR3: TGTGCCAGCGGGGGGGGACTAGCGGGGGTTTCCACCGGGGAGCTGTTTTTT. This translates into CASGGGLAGVSTGELFF.

DNA of the CDR3: TGTGCCAGCAGTTATTCCAGCGGGACGTATGGCAATGAGCAGTTCTTC. Its translation is CASSYSSGTYGNEQFF. The rearrangement uses TRBV6-6 and TRBJ2-1, with TRBD2 matching 7 bases. Per germline, CDR1 MNHNY and CDR2 SVGAGI (reference sequence). This CDR3 is 16 amino acids long. After removal of 3 bases from V and 6 bases from J, the junction contained 11 bases not matched to a gene.

This clone was detected only once. The chain recombines TRBV4-1 with TRBJ1-5; possible D gene TRBD1, 6 bases. CDR1 and CDR2 from the germline V gene are MGHRA and YSYEKL. The CDR3 length is 15 residues. V lost 1 base, J lost 11 bases, and 18 bases lay in between. CDR3 sequence (DNA): TGCGCCAGCAGCCAAGCGGGCAGGGATGAGGGGGCCCAGCATTTT. Encoded protein: CASSQAGRDEGAQHF.

V is TRBV29-1 and J is TRBJ2-7; D might be TRBD1 (6 bases). The CDR3 runs to 12 residues. The V end was cut by 6 bases, the J end by 2 bases, with 11 bases between. Per germline, CDR1 SQVTM and CDR2 ANQGSEA. The CDR3 DNA sequence: TGCAGCGTAGAGACAGGAACCTACGAGCAGTACTTC. This encodes CSVETGTYEQYF.

The V and J genes are TRBV10-2 and TRBJ2-7, with D perhaps matching TRBD2 (6 bases). CDR1 WSHSY and CDR2 SAAADI come from the germline V gene. CDR3 length: 13 residues. Trimming pared 6 bases from V and 2 bases from J, leaving 11 bases between. The CDR3 here is CASRTGLTYEQYF. As DNA, the CDR3 is TGCGCCAGCAGGACGGGACTCACCTACGAGCAGTACTTC.